These 2 T cell receptor beta chains were sequenced from one sample in a study of metastatic and nonmetastatic thyroid tumors. Every patient was untreated before thyroid surgery. TCRdb re-called clones via MiXCR from the PCR reads. This table has approximately 13,000 clones, around 10% appearing once. The sequenced material came from blood. These receptors all come from a female donor with papillary thyroid cancer or a benign thyroid nodule (not recorded which). Some clones in this sample may be carry-over from other donors' samples.

The chain is built from TRBV11-2 and TRBJ2-1, with TRBD2 identical over 7 bases. V trimming: 5 bases; J trimming: 3 bases; junction bases outside the gene matches: 13. The CDR3 spans 17 residues. CDR1 is SGHAT and CDR2 is FQNNGV in the germline V gene. As DNA, the CDR3 is TGTGCCAGCAGCGTCCGTCCTCCGGGACTAATCTACAATGAGCAGTTCTTC. It is translated as CASSVRPPGLIYNEQFF.

Turning to this clone: An end of the junction does not agree with germline; a read error may underlie this. V usage is TRBV28 and J usage is TRBJ2-3; D is unresolved. The CDR3 totals 15 residues. The germline CDR1 and CDR2 sequences are MDHEN and SYDVKM. The CDR3 here is CASSFGKSYTYTQYF. The CDR3 region has the DNA TGTGCCAGCAGCTTCGGCAAGAGCTACACATATACGCAGTATTTT.